One sample yielded the 27 T cell receptor beta chains listed below, sequenced in a study of beta chain features in type 1 diabetes. Expressed TCRB transcripts got sequenced, as all isolated RNA was reverse transcribed. The assay was immunoSEQ multiplex PCR, and TCRdb's table has in-frame clones only and misses some. The data hold about 930,000 clones, with 15% to 20% observed a single time. Source material: naive CD4+ T cells from blood. All receptors come from a young woman in good health.

This clone was recorded a few times. V and J are TRBV7-2 and TRBJ1-2; TRBD1 aligns across 9 bases. Germline V CDR1 and CDR2: SGHTA, FQGNSA. Trimming took 5 bases from V and 8 from J; bases not matched to a gene: 12. This CDR3 comprises 15 residues. The CDR3 region is CASSGHTGGETGYTF. CDR3 DNA: TGTGCCAGCAGCGGCCATACAGGGGGCGAAACAGGCTACACCTTC.

A few counts support this clone. The V gene is TRBV5-1, the J gene TRBJ2-5; D is possibly TRBD1 (6 bases). Trimming took off 4 bases at V and 9 bases at J, with 19 bases between the two ends. The CDR3 has 14 residues. CDR1 and CDR2 from the germline V gene are SGHRS and YFSETQ. CDR3 residues: CASSIGQQEKAQYF. In DNA, the CDR3 is TGCGCCAGCAGCATAGGACAGCAAGAGAAGGCCCAGTACTTC. The variable domain in full, completed from reference TRBV5-1 and TRBJ2-5, reads KAGVTQTPRYLIKTRGQQVTLSCSPISGHRSVSWYQQTPGQGLQFLFEYFSETQRNKGNFPGRFSGRQFSNSRSEMNVSTLELGDSALYLCASSIGQQEKAQYFGPGTRLLVL.

On this clone itself: Other DNA sequences in the sample encode the same CDR3. The V gene is TRBV20-1, the J gene TRBJ1-2; no clear D. The CDR3 has 9 amino acids. Germline-derived CDR1 and CDR2 are DFQATT and SNEGSKA (reference sequence). The V gene lost 3 bases and the J gene lost 8 bases, with 4 bases spanning the gap. The CDR3 here is CSASGGYTF. CDR3 nucleotide sequence: TGCAGTGCTAGCGGGGGCTACACCTTC.

The CDR3 DNA reads as TGTGCCAGTAGTATAGCCACTAGCGGAGAGCAGTTCTTC. Protein product: CASSIATSGEQFF. The rearrangement uses TRBV19 and TRBJ2-1; 8 nucleotides line up with TRBD2. V dropped 1 base and J dropped 10; count of bases not matched to a gene: 3. The germline V gene encodes CDR1 LNHDA and CDR2 SQIVND (reference sequence). This CDR3 is built from 13 residues. Complete variable domain (other parts from reference TRBV19 and TRBJ2-1): DGGITQSPKYLFRKEGQNVTLSCEQNLNHDAMYWYRQDPGQGLRLIYYSQIVNDFQKGDIAEGYSVSREKKESFPLTVTSAQKNPTAFYLCASSIATSGEQFFGPGTRLTVL.

The V call is TRBV7-3, the J call TRBJ2-5, with D perhaps matching TRBD2 (6 bases). CDR1 is SGHTA and CDR2 is FQGTGA in the germline V gene. This CDR3 region has 14 residues. V was shortened by 2 bases and J by 4 bases, with 11 bases between the two germline ends. This CDR3 reads CASSLFAGSETQYF. The CDR3 coding sequence is TGTGCCAGCAGCTTATTTGCGGGATCAGAGACCCAGTACTTC.

This clone came up a few times. This rearrangement joins TRBV18 to TRBJ2-3; no definite D call. Between the trimmed V and J ends, which lost 3 bases and 5 bases, there was a span of 6 bases. CDR1 and CDR2 from the germline V gene are KGHSH and LQKENI. CDR3 length: 12 amino acids. This CDR3 is CASSPTVDTQYF. The DNA of the CDR3 is TGTGCCAGCTCACCCACCGTAGATACGCAGTATTTT.

This clone was counted only a few times. The chain is built from TRBV2 and TRBJ2-2; D not certain. Germline V gene data show CDR1 as SNHLY and CDR2 as FYNNEI. Trimming removed 2 bases at V and 1 base at J, with 5 bases between. This CDR3 comprises 14 residues. CDR3 amino acids: CASSERVNTGELFF. The CDR3, as DNA: TGTGCCAGCAGTGAAAGGGTGAACACCGGGGAGCTGTTTTTT. The full variable domain, with the rest looked up from reference TRBV2 and TRBJ2-2, is EPEVTQTPSHQVTQMGQEVILRCVPISNHLYFYWYRQILGQKVEFLVSFYNNEISEKSEIFDDQFSVERPDGSNFTLKIRSTKLEDSAMYFCASSERVNTGELFFGEGSRLTVL.

This clone was seen only a few times. This sequence joins TRBV6-5 and TRBJ2-3; no reliable D call. V was pared by 6 bases and J by 0 bases, with 10 bases between. Looked up from germline, CDR1 is MNHEY and CDR2 is SVGAGI. The CDR3 length is 14 residues. Written as DNA, the CDR3 is TGTGCCAGCAGAGTAGCTGGTAGCACAGATACGCAGTATTTT. Its protein product is CASRVAGSTDTQYF.

This chain connects TRBV29-1 to TRBJ2-1; TRBD2 agrees at 7 bases. Germline CDR1 reads SQVTM; CDR2 reads ANQGSEA. The CDR3 has 13 residues. CDR3 sequence reads: CRRRTSRFNEQFF. The CDR3 DNA follows: TGCAGGCGGAGGACTAGTCGGTTCAATGAGCAGTTCTTC.

The chain joins TRBV7-2 to TRBJ1-5, with a weak D call TRBD1 (5 bases). Germline-derived CDR1 and CDR2 are SGHTA and FQGNSA. The CDR3 covers 13 residues. V lost 5 bases and J lost 7, with 12 bases in between. This CDR3 reads CASSRSTAQPQHF. The DNA of the CDR3 is TGTGCCAGCAGCCGTTCGACAGCCCAGCCCCAGCATTTT.

The chain is built from TRBV11-2 and TRBJ2-5; D not certain. Germline-derived CDR1 and CDR2 are SGHAT and FQNNGV. Deletions cut 6 bases from V and 2 bases from J, with 10 bases between. This CDR3 spans 13 amino acids. In nucleotides, the CDR3 is TGTGCCAGCAGTATCGGGCCACAAGAGACCCAGTACTTC. Protein product: CASSIGPQETQYF.

This clone has just a few counts. V usage is TRBV7-2 and J usage is TRBJ2-7; D is undetermined. Germline V gives CDR1 SGHTA, CDR2 FQGNSA. Trimming removed 0 bases from V and 2 bases from J, with 11 bases in between. The CDR3 has 15 amino acids. CDR3 protein: CASSLARLLTYEQYF. The CDR3 DNA sequence: TGTGCCAGCAGCTTAGCGCGGCTTCTGACCTACGAGCAGTACTTC.

With respect to this clone: Other DNA sequences in the same sample also yield this CDR3. This chain joins TRBV5-1 and TRBJ2-7, with D possibly matching TRBD2 (5 bases). Germline loops: CDR1 SGHRS, CDR2 YFSETQ. V was cut by 0 bases and J by 3 bases, with 7 bases left in between. The CDR3 sequence is 13 residues long. CDR3: CASSLARGYEQYF. The CDR3 DNA reads TGCGCCAGCAGCTTGGCCCGGGGCTACGAGCAGTACTTC.

V and J are TRBV2 and TRBJ2-3; a possible D gene is TRBD1 (6 bases). The CDR3 covers 15 residues. V lost 6 bases to trimming and J lost 1 base, with 14 bases between them. The germline V gene encodes CDR1 SNHLY and CDR2 FYNNEI. The CDR3 region has the DNA TGTGCCAGCAGGCGAGCAGGGGTGGGCACAGATACGCAGTATTTT. This gives the protein CASRRAGVGTDTQYF.

This clone occurred once. This chain connects TRBV10-2 to TRBJ2-5, with D possibly matching TRBD2 (5 bases). Germline V lookup: CDR1 WSHSY, CDR2 SAAADI. V was trimmed by 6 bases and J by 5 bases, leaving 13 bases between them. This CDR3 spans 13 amino acids. This CDR3 reads CASSAGGRETQYF. The CDR3 region has the DNA TGCGCCAGCAGCGCGGGCGGGCGGGAGACCCAGTACTTC.

This clone was picked up one time. The chain employs TRBV4-1 and TRBJ2-1; tentative D call: TRBD2 (7 bases). This CDR3 region has 14 residues. CDR1 MGHRA and CDR2 YSYEKL come from the germline V gene. Trimming took 11 bases from V and 8 from J, leaving 22 bases between them. CDR3 amino acids: CASTGAGVGDEQFF. The DNA for the CDR3 is TGCGCCTCCACGGGGGCGGGAGTCGGGGATGAGCAGTTCTTC.

The sample holds one count of this clone. This chain connects TRBV10-3 to TRBJ2-7; 7 nucleotides agree with TRBD1. Per germline, CDR1 ENHRY and CDR2 SYGVKD. There are 16 residues in the CDR3. V lost 11 bases to trimming and J lost 2 bases; unmatched junction nucleotides: 18. As DNA, the CDR3 is TGTGCCTCCCTTGGTGGCGGGCCGCAGGGGGCCTACGAGCAGTACTTC. Amino acids: CASLGGGPQGAYEQYF.

This clone came up a few times. The rearrangement uses TRBV5-4 and TRBJ2-7; the D gene is possibly TRBD2 (6 bases). The ends were cut back, 4 bases at V and 3 bases at J, with 8 bases in the middle. The CDR3 has 12 amino acids. Germline values: CDR1 SGHNT, CDR2 YYREEE (reference sequence). The CDR3 region is CASSIGSYEQYF. Here the CDR3 DNA reads TGTGCCAGCAGCATCGGGAGCTACGAGCAGTACTTC.

The CDR3 sequence is CASSTQGGYGYTF. The CDR3 nucleotides are TGTGCCAGCAGCACACAGGGGGGGTATGGCTACACCTTC. V gene TRBV27 combines with J gene TRBJ1-2, with 8 bases lining up with TRBD1. The CDR3 runs to 13 residues. The ends lost 6 bases at V and 5 bases at J; junction bases unmatched: 5. CDR1 is MNHEY, CDR2 SMNVEV, per germline (reference sequence).

This clone has a handful of counts. The genes are TRBV7-2 and TRBJ1-3, with 7 bases aligning to TRBD1. CDR1 and CDR2 (germline): SGHTA, FQGNSA. This CDR3 has 16 amino acids. Unmatched junction bases numbered 7, after V lost 5 bases and J lost 0 bases. CDR3 amino acids: CASSPQGSLSGNTIYF. As DNA, the CDR3 is TGTGCCAGCAGCCCACAGGGGTCCCTCTCTGGAAACACCATATATTTT.

The chain has TRBV4-2 and TRBJ2-7, with D perhaps matching TRBD2 (5 bases). Germline V lookup: CDR1 LGHNA, CDR2 YNFKEQ. Trimming pared 2 bases from V and 3 bases from J, leaving 14 bases between. This CDR3 comprises 15 residues. CDR3 amino acids: CASSQLSRDFYEQYF. CDR3 nucleotides: TGTGCCAGCAGCCAACTCTCTCGGGATTTCTACGAGCAGTACTTC.

This clone came up a few times. V gene TRBV7-3 combines with J gene TRBJ2-1, with D possibly TRBD1 on 6 matching bases. The CDR3 loop spans 15 amino acids. The germline V gene encodes CDR1 SGHTA and CDR2 FQGTGA. V dropped 5 bases and J dropped 0 bases, with 11 bases sitting between them. The CDR3 sequence: CASSQGHFSYNEQFF. The CDR3 bases are TGTGCCAGCAGCCAGGGACATTTCTCCTACAATGAGCAGTTCTTC.

This clone was recorded a few times. V and J are TRBV28 and TRBJ1-5, with 7 bases lining up with TRBD1. Germline-derived CDR1 and CDR2 are MDHEN and SYDVKM. CDR3 size: 15 residues. J gave up 5 bases and V 2 bases, and 6 bases lay outside the gene matches. The CDR3 nucleotides are TGTGCCAGCAGTTTACCCGACAGGGATTATCAGCCCCAGCATTTT. Protein: CASSLPDRDYQPQHF.

This clone was counted a few times. The genes are TRBV14 and TRBJ1-2, with D hard to call. The CDR3 is made up of 14 amino acids. V was trimmed by 0 bases and J by 12 bases, leaving 17 bases between them. Germline V lookup: CDR1 SGHDN, CDR2 FVKESK. This chain's CDR3 is CASSQDVKGIRHTF. DNA for the CDR3: TGTGCCAGCAGCCAAGATGTTAAGGGAATCAGGCACACCTTC.

The rearrangement links TRBV7-8 to TRBJ2-5; the match to TRBD1 covers 7 bases. Germline V lookup: CDR1 SGHVS, CDR2 FQNEAQ. V lost 5 bases, J lost 1 base, and 4 bases stayed unmatched. This CDR3 spans 14 amino acids. The CDR3, as DNA: TGTGCCAGCAGCCATGACAGGGTCCAAGAGACCCAGTACTTC. This sequence encodes CASSHDRVQETQYF. The full variable domain, completed using reference TRBV7-8 and TRBJ2-5, is GAGVSQSPRYKVAKRGQDVALRCDPISGHVSLFWYQQALGQGPEFLTYFQNEAQLDKSGLPSDRFFAERPEGSVSTLKIQRTQQEDSAVYLCASSHDRVQETQYFGPGTRLLVL.

This clone was detected a few times. This sequence joins TRBV11-2 and TRBJ2-5; D not resolved. This CDR3 contains 13 residues. V lost 6 bases to trimming and J lost 1 base, with 9 bases between them. The germline gives CDR1 SGHAT, CDR2 FQNNGV. DNA of the CDR3: TGTGCCAGCAGGATCGGCCCCCAAGAGACCCAGTACTTC. Translation gives CASRIGPQETQYF.

The chain employs TRBV28 and TRBJ2-7; D may be TRBD2 (6 bases). Per germline, CDR1 MDHEN and CDR2 SYDVKM. The V end lost 8 bases, the J end lost 5 bases, and 19 bases lay between the germline ends. This CDR3 comprises 14 residues. CDR3 bases: TGTGCCAGCCACTACGGACTAAGTGGCCACGAGCAGTACTTC. It yields the protein CASHYGLSGHEQYF. The whole variable domain, remainder taken from reference TRBV28 and TRBJ2-7, is DVKVTQSSRYLVKRTGEKVFLECVQDMDHENMFWYRQDPGLGLRLIYFSYDVKMKEKGDIPEGYSVSREKKERFSLILESASTNQTSMYLCASHYGLSGHEQYFGPGTRLTVT.